This T cell receptor (beta chain) appears in the sequencing data of a study of cytomegalovirus exposure and HLA in healthy donors. Study-wide context: The 130 or so validation repertoires used a platform that matched the one used for the approximately 690 first-cohort repertoires, as a later analysis reported. Study-wide results and limits: Published work reported that the classifier diagnosed cytomegalovirus status with high specificity and sensitivity. According to a subsequent analysis, TCR clusters identified in the first cohort showed a tendency to co-occur across the approximately 120 validation repertoires.

Trimming shortened V by 5 bases and J by 8 bases, and 9 bases separated the two germline ends. From germline, CDR1 is KGHSH and CDR2 LQKENI. This CDR3 region has 12 residues. Repertoires were generated with immunoSEQ multiplex PCR, while TCRdb's copy carries only in-frame clones and drops some. The table lists some 90,000 clones, roughly 85% of them singletons. Remarks on this clone: Its antigen is not identified.

Separate from the roughly 670-subject first cohort, the approximately 120-subject validation cohort was the one that the donors belonged to. The gene calls are TRBV18 and TRBJ1-4; no clear D. The receptor was isolated from a woman aged 25 to 45 in good health and CMV-seronegative. Sample: PBMCs. The CDR3 sequence: CASSEENEKLFF. DNA for the CDR3: TGTGCCAGCTCAGAGGAAAACGAAAAACTGTTTTTT.